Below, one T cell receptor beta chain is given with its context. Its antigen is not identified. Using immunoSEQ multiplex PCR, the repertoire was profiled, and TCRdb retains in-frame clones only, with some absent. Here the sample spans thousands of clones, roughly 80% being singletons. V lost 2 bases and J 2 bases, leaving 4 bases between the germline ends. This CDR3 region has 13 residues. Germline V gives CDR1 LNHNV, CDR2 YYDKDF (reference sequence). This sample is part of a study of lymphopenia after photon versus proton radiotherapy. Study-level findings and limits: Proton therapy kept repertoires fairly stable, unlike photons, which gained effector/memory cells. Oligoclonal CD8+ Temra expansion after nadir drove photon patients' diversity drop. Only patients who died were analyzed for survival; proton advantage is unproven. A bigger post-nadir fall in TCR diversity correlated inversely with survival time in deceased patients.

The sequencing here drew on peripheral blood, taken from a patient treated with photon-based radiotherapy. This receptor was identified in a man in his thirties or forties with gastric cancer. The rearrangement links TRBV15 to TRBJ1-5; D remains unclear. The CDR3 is CATSRQGNQPQHF. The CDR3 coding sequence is TGTGCCACCAGCAGACAGGGCAATCAGCCCCAGCATTTT.